Shown below are 28 T cell receptor beta chains from a single sample sequenced in a study of cytotoxic CD8 clonotypes in ibrutinib-treated CLL. Sequenced by immunoSEQ multiplex PCR; TCRdb stores in-frame clones only, minus some. The profile shows nearly 100,000 clones, roughly 80% of them singletons. Sample: PBMCs, taken after 12 months of ibrutinib treatment. These receptor sequences come from a human donor with chronic lymphocytic leukemia.

This chain connects TRBV18 to TRBJ2-7, with 14 bases that match TRBD2. The junction had 19 bases not matched to a gene; V was cut back by 0 bases and J by 0 bases. The CDR3 runs 23 residues. Germline values: CDR1 KGHSH, CDR2 LQKENI. The CDR3 spells CASSPPVGTGARLAGGFSYEQYF. The CDR3 DNA sequence: TGTGCCAGCTCACCACCAGTTGGTACGGGCGCACGACTAGCGGGGGGGTTCTCCTACGAGCAGTACTTC.

There are a few counts of this clone. The chain recombines TRBV18 with TRBJ2-1; D is perhaps TRBD2 (6 bases). V was shortened by 0 bases and J by 10 bases, with 13 bases between the two germline ends. CDR1 and CDR2 (germline): KGHSH, LQKENI. This CDR3 is built from 14 residues. CDR3 loop: CASSPPAGRGEQFF. The CDR3 nucleotides are TGTGCCAGCTCACCACCAGCCGGGAGAGGCGAGCAGTTCTTC. Using reference TRBV18 and TRBJ2-1 for the parts outside the CDR3, the full variable domain is NAGVMQNPRHLVRRRGQEARLRCSPMKGHSHVYWYRQLPEEGLKFMVYLQKENIIDESGMPKERFSAEFPKEGPSILRIQQVVRGDSAAYFCASSPPAGRGEQFFGPGTRLTVL.

CDR3 residues: CASSLDPEIQGVKQFF. The CDR3, as DNA: TGTGCCAGCAGCTTGGACCCCGAGATCCAGGGGGTTAAGCAGTTCTTC. The rearrangement uses TRBV5-4 and TRBJ2-1, with 7 bases identical to TRBD1. The length of the CDR3 is 16 residues. Germline values: CDR1 SGHNT, CDR2 YYREEE (reference sequence). J gave up 11 bases and V 0 bases, and 14 bases lay outside the gene matches.

V is TRBV6-1 and J is TRBJ2-2; a weak D match, TRBD2 (7 bases). This CDR3 region has 14 residues. Germline V gene lookup returns CDR1 MNHNS and CDR2 SASEGT. The CDR3 nucleotides are TGTGTCGTAGGGGGGAGGGCTAACACCGGGGAGCTGTTTTTT. Its translation: CVVGGRANTGELFF.

The gene calls are TRBV29-1 and TRBJ1-1, with TRBD1 identical over 7 bases. Germline CDR1 SQVTM, CDR2 ANQGSEA. CDR3 size: 11 residues. The V gene end was trimmed by 3 bases and the J gene end by 7 bases; junction bases not matched to a gene: 2. In DNA, the CDR3 is TGCAGCGTTGAGAACAGGGGTGAAGCTTTCTTT. Its protein is CSVENRGEAFF.

The chain joins TRBV10-2 to TRBJ1-6; 11 nucleotides match TRBD1. The CDR3 loop spans 15 amino acids. V shed 6 bases, J shed 8 bases, and the junction held 6 bases outside the gene matches. From germline, CDR1 is WSHSY and CDR2 SAAADI. The CDR3 sequence is CASSLDRGLDSPLHF. The CDR3 DNA is TGCGCCAGCAGCTTGGACAGGGGGCTTGATTCACCCCTCCACTTT.

CDR3 loop: CASSLWSTGGDNEQFF. The CDR3 DNA follows: TGCGCCAGCAGCTTGTGGTCGACAGGGGGGGACAATGAGCAGTTCTTC. The chain is built from TRBV5-1 and TRBJ2-1, with 9 bases fitting TRBD1. CDR3 length equals 16 residues. The ends lost 1 base at V and 5 bases at J; junction bases unmatched: 7. CDR1 is SGHRS, CDR2 YFSETQ, per germline.

This clone was observed a few times. J is TRBJ1-2 and V is TRBV19; D is undetermined. Germline V lookup: CDR1 LNHDA, CDR2 SQIVND (reference sequence). The CDR3 is made up of 10 amino acids. V was shortened by 9 bases and J by 2 bases, with 4 bases between the two germline ends. DNA for the CDR3: TGTGCCAGCTCAAACTATGGCTACACCTTC. It codes for CASSNYGYTF.

This chain joins TRBV6-5 and TRBJ2-5; tentatively, D is TRBD2 (5 bases). The CDR3 consists of 14 residues. Germline assignment: CDR1 MNHEY and CDR2 SVGAGI. V lost 3 bases and J lost 5, with 13 bases in between. The CDR3 DNA is TGTGCCAGCAGTTATCAGACTACCCCGGAGACCCAGTACTTC. Translating gives CASSYQTTPETQYF.

This chain connects TRBV6-1 to TRBJ1-5, with D unclear. CDR1 MNHNS and CDR2 SASEGT come from the germline V gene. The V end was cut by 6 bases, the J end by 4 bases, with 13 bases between. This CDR3 is 14 amino acids long. CDR3 sequence (DNA): TGTGCCAGCAGGGGTCTCTCGGGGAATCAGCCCCAGCATTTT. This gives the protein CASRGLSGNQPQHF.

The rearrangement uses TRBV6-1 and TRBJ2-7; no definite D call. The germline CDR1 and CDR2 sequences are MNHNS and SASEGT. CDR3 length: 12 residues. Deletions cut 5 bases from V and 5 bases from J, with 10 bases between. The CDR3 region is CASSYGVHEQYF. The CDR3 DNA reads TGTGCCAGCAGTTATGGAGTCCACGAGCAGTACTTC.

This chain uses TRBV5-6 with TRBJ2-4, with TRBD2 as a possible D gene (6 bases). V lost 0 bases and J lost 15, with 16 bases in between. Germline CDR1 reads SGHDT; CDR2 reads YYEEEE. The CDR3 spans 13 residues. CDR3 coding DNA: TGTGCCAGCAGCTTGGTGCGGGGTGGGAAGGTGTACTTC. Protein sequence: CASSLVRGGKVYF.

V gene TRBV18 combines with J gene TRBJ2-2; no definite D call. Deletions cut 1 base from V and 8 bases from J, with 8 bases between. The CDR3 runs to 13 residues. CDR1 and CDR2 (germline): KGHSH, LQKENI. The CDR3 DNA is TGTGCCAGCTCACCACTTAAATCGGGGGAGCTGTTTTTT. Translated, it gives CASSPLKSGELFF. Combining the CDR3 with reference TRBV18 and TRBJ2-2 gives the whole variable domain NAGVMQNPRHLVRRRGQEARLRCSPMKGHSHVYWYRQLPEEGLKFMVYLQKENIIDESGMPKERFSAEFPKEGPSILRIQQVVRGDSAAYFCASSPLKSGELFFGEGSRLTVL.

The table lists this clone with a count of one. This chain links TRBV18 with TRBJ2-7; D is perhaps TRBD1 (6 bases). With 4 bases removed from V and 0 bases from J, the gap between germline ends came to 10 bases. Germline values: CDR1 KGHSH, CDR2 LQKENI. This CDR3 spans 14 amino acids. The CDR3 nucleotides read TGTGCCAGCTCACTGGCAGGGGTCTCCTACGAGCAGTACTTC. Its translation is CASSLAGVSYEQYF.

This chain uses TRBV5-1 with TRBJ2-3; 11 bases fit TRBD2. Germline V lookup: CDR1 SGHRS, CDR2 YFSETQ. The V segment lost 0 bases and the J segment 2 bases; nucleotides outside the gene matches: 11. This CDR3 region has 19 residues. The CDR3 loop reads CASSLGLTSGAAATDTQYF. The CDR3 DNA reads as TGCGCCAGCAGCTTGGGCTTGACTAGCGGGGCGGCCGCCACAGATACGCAGTATTTT.

This chain links TRBV7-2 with TRBJ2-5; a weak D match, TRBD1 (5 bases). Germline lookup yields CDR1 SGHTA and CDR2 FQGNSA. This CDR3 has 15 residues. V lost 5 bases and J lost 2, with 15 bases in between. The CDR3 is CASSPYWGGQETQYF. DNA for the CDR3: TGTGCCAGCAGCCCATACTGGGGCGGTCAAGAGACCCAGTACTTC.

This rearrangement joins TRBV2 to TRBJ2-7; TRBD1 is a possible D gene (5 bases). V lost 6 bases, J lost 4 bases, and 7 bases lay in between. The germline gives CDR1 SNHLY, CDR2 FYNNEI. The CDR3 has 11 residues. CDR3 nucleotide sequence: TGTGCCAGCAGCAGACAGTACGAGCAGTACTTC. The encoded protein is CASSRQYEQYF.

The table lists this clone with a few counts. CDR3 in DNA: TGTGCCAGTAGTTCACAGGGGGGCACTGAAGCTTTCTTT. It specifies CASSSQGGTEAFF. The chain recombines TRBV19 with TRBJ1-1; TRBD1 agrees at 8 bases. Germline assignment: CDR1 LNHDA and CDR2 SQIVND (reference sequence). This CDR3 comprises 13 residues. Germline trimming cut 5 bases from V and 4 bases from J; bases unmatched to any gene: 3.

The rearrangement uses TRBV18 and TRBJ1-1; D not certain. The length of the CDR3 is 13 residues. V was pared by 3 bases and J by 3 bases, with 8 bases between. Looked up from germline, CDR1 is KGHSH and CDR2 is LQKENI. DNA of the CDR3: TGTGCCAGCTCACCCAAGAGGGACACTGAAGCTTTCTTT. Protein: CASSPKRDTEAFF.

The rearrangement links TRBV7-2 to TRBJ2-7, with a tentative D call TRBD2 (6 bases). The length of the CDR3 is 15 residues. Trimming removed 5 bases at V and 1 base at J, with 15 bases between. Germline assignment: CDR1 SGHTA and CDR2 FQGNSA. The CDR3 sequence is CASSVPGRGSYEQYF. CDR3 DNA sequence: TGTGCCAGCAGCGTACCGGGACGGGGGTCCTACGAGCAGTACTTC.

The rearrangement joins TRBV7-9 to TRBJ2-1; 11 nucleotides match TRBD2. CDR1 and CDR2 from the germline V gene are SEHNR and FQNEAQ (reference sequence). This CDR3 spans 16 amino acids. J was trimmed by 2 bases and V by 6 bases; bases with no gene match: 6. This CDR3 reads CASSSPTSGAYNEQFF. The CDR3 DNA follows: TGTGCCAGCAGTTCCCCGACTAGCGGGGCCTACAATGAGCAGTTCTTC.

V and J are TRBV18 and TRBJ1-2, with 12 bases identical to TRBD1. Germline values: CDR1 KGHSH, CDR2 LQKENI. The trim removed 1 base at V and 7 bases at J, leaving 4 bases unmatched. The CDR3 sequence is 15 residues long. CDR3 amino acids: CASSPQGTGGSGYTF. CDR3 nucleotides: TGTGCCAGCTCACCACAGGGGACAGGGGGCTCTGGCTACACCTTC. The entire variable domain, with the rest obtained from reference TRBV18 and TRBJ1-2, is as follows: NAGVMQNPRHLVRRRGQEARLRCSPMKGHSHVYWYRQLPEEGLKFMVYLQKENIIDESGMPKERFSAEFPKEGPSILRIQQVVRGDSAAYFCASSPQGTGGSGYTFGSGTRLTVV.

CDR3 nucleotide sequence: TGTGCCAGCAGCCCCCAGGAGGGGGATCACTACGAGCAGTACTTC. Its protein product is CASSPQEGDHYEQYF. The gene calls are TRBV7-6 and TRBJ2-7, with D perhaps being TRBD1 or TRBD2 (6 bases each). This CDR3 spans 15 amino acids. The germline V and J ends were trimmed by 5 bases and 3 bases, with 17 bases remaining between them. Germline-derived CDR1 and CDR2 are SGHVS and FNYEAQ. Drawing the rest from reference TRBV7-6 and TRBJ2-7, the complete variable domain is GAGVSQSPRYKVTKRGQDVALRCDPISGHVSLYWYRQALGQGPEFLTYFNYEAQQDKSGLPNDRFSAERPEGSISTLTIQRTEQRDSAMYRCASSPQEGDHYEQYFGPGTRLTVT.

The CDR3 here is CAWSKRGSSSPLHF. The CDR3 DNA follows: TGTGCCTGGAGTAAACGGGGTTCCAGTTCACCCCTCCACTTT. This chain links TRBV30 with TRBJ1-6; no clear D gene. Germline V gives CDR1 GTSNPN, CDR2 SVGIG (reference sequence). The germline V and J ends were trimmed by 2 bases and 9 bases, with 14 bases remaining between them. This CDR3 has 14 amino acids.

V and J are TRBV18 and TRBJ2-7; 9 bases are a match to TRBD1. The CDR3 has 17 residues. Germline V CDR1 and CDR2: KGHSH, LQKENI. Losses at the gene ends were 0 bases for V and 0 bases for J; bases not matched to a gene: 6. CDR3 nucleotide sequence: TGTGCCAGCTCACCACCCGACGGACAGGGGAGCTCCTACGAGCAGTACTTC. Protein: CASSPPDGQGSSYEQYF.

The gene calls are TRBV19 and TRBJ1-4; a weak D match, TRBD1 (6 bases). V shed 4 bases and J shed 0 bases, with 9 bases lying between them. Germline CDR1 reads LNHDA; CDR2 reads SQIVND (reference sequence). CDR3 length equals 15 residues. CDR3 in amino acids: CASSTRTATNEKLFF. For the CDR3, the DNA is TGTGCCAGTAGTACCAGGACAGCAACTAATGAAAAACTGTTTTTT.

The table lists this clone with many counts. Other DNA sequences in this sample translate to the same CDR3. The V call is TRBV18, the J call TRBJ1-2, with D perhaps matching TRBD1 (6 bases). V was shortened by 2 bases and J by 2 bases, with 9 bases between the two germline ends. CDR1 and CDR2 from the germline V gene are KGHSH and LQKENI. There are 14 residues in the CDR3. The CDR3 DNA follows: TGTGCCAGCTCACCAGGGACACCAAACTATGGCTACACCTTC. It translates to CASSPGTPNYGYTF. The variable domain in full, with the rest retrieved from reference TRBV18 and TRBJ1-2, is NAGVMQNPRHLVRRRGQEARLRCSPMKGHSHVYWYRQLPEEGLKFMVYLQKENIIDESGMPKERFSAEFPKEGPSILRIQQVVRGDSAAYFCASSPGTPNYGYTFGSGTRLTVV.

V gene TRBV5-1 combines with J gene TRBJ2-7, with TRBD1 matching over 7 bases. Trimming cost V 3 bases and J 7 bases; bases outside gene matches: 13. The CDR3 is 15 residues long. Germline V lookup: CDR1 SGHRS, CDR2 YFSETQ. The CDR3, as DNA: TGCGCCAGCAGCTCTGCCGGGACAGATTTGAGGGAGCAGTACTTC. It yields the protein CASSSAGTDLREQYF. Looking up the rest from reference TRBV5-1 and TRBJ2-7 gives the full variable domain: KAGVTQTPRYLIKTRGQQVTLSCSPISGHRSVSWYQQTPGQGLQFLFEYFSETQRNKGNFPGRFSGRQFSNSRSEMNVSTLELGDSALYLCASSSAGTDLREQYFGPGTRLTVT.